The text below deals with one TCR beta chain. The repertoire was sequenced with immunoSEQ multiplex PCR; TCRdb's copy has only in-frame clones and lacks some. The sample carries about 660,000 clones, 70% to 90% recorded once. This sample was included in a study of shared T cell receptors in the human thymus. The CDR3 has 15 amino acids. The V end was cut by 1 base, the J end by 5 bases, with 11 bases between. Germline loops: CDR1 SNHLY, CDR2 FYNNEI. The sample was also linked to a second study, of human thymus T cells.

This TCR was sampled from a boy in the first two years of life with a congenital heart defect. The sequencing input was thymocytes. The chain has TRBV2 and TRBJ2-2; D is possibly TRBD1 (6 bases). In DNA, the CDR3 is TGTGCCAGCAGTGAAGTGGGGGCGTGGACCGGGGAGCTGTTTTTT. It codes for CASSEVGAWTGELFF.